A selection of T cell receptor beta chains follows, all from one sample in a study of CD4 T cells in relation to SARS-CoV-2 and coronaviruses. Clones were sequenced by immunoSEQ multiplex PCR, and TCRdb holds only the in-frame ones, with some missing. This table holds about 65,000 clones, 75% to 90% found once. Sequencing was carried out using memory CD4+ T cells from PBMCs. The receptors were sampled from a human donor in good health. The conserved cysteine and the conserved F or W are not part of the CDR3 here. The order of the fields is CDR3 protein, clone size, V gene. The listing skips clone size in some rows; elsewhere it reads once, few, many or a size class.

cdr3_aa: ASTQRGGSDTQY
clone_size: .
v_call: TRBV6-6

cdr3_aa: AWSRLGATEAF
clone_size: .
v_call: TRBV30

cdr3_aa: ASSYGGSNSPLH
clone_size: .
v_call: TRBV6-6

cdr3_aa: SGQLEETQY
clone_size: .
v_call: TRBV20-1

cdr3_aa: ASSSQGPDTQY
clone_size: .
v_call: TRBV7-3

cdr3_aa: ASSGQGWVQY
clone_size: .
v_call: TRBV12-3/TRBV12-4

cdr3_aa: ASSYSDTPPYEQY
clone_size: .
v_call: TRBV6-6

cdr3_aa: AWRRGGGEAYGYT
clone_size: once
v_call: TRBV30

cdr3_aa: ASGQGGDQPQH
clone_size: .
v_call: TRBV12-5

cdr3_aa: ACTGTGGDGYT
clone_size: .
v_call: TRBV30

cdr3_aa: ASSHSQDVSGNTIY
clone_size: .
v_call: TRBV3-1/TRBV3-2

cdr3_aa: SVVRSDRGYNEAF
clone_size: .
v_call: TRBV29-1

cdr3_aa: ASRGTSGGYEQY
clone_size: .
v_call: TRBV10-2

cdr3_aa: ASSNRENTEAF
clone_size: .
v_call: TRBV19

cdr3_aa: ASTNPPETQY
clone_size: .
v_call: TRBV19